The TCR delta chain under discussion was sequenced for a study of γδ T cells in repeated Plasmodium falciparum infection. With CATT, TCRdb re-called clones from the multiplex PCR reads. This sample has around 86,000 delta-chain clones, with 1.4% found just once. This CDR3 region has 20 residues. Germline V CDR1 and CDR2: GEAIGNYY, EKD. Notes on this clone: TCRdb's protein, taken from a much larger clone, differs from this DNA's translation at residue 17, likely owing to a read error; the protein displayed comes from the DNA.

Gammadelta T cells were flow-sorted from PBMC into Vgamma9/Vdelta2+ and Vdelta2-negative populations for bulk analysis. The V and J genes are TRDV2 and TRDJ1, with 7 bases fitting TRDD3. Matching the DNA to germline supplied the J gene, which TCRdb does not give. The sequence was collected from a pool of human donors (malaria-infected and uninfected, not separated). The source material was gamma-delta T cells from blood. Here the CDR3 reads CACDTVGYGGGTPLTDRLIF. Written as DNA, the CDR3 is TGTGCCTGTGACACCGTCGGGTATGGTGGGGGAACGCCCCTCACCGATAGACTCATCTTT.